This TCR beta chain was obtained from a study of breast tumors, draining lymph nodes, adjacent tissues. General study results and limits: Tumors had less TCR diversity than lymph nodes, more than nontumor tissue. Most tumor T cells seemingly derive from lymph node, then expand in tumor. Luminal-like breast cancer showed significantly higher tumor–nontumor repertoire similarity than basal-like.

The germline CDR1 and CDR2 sequences are MNHNY and SVGAGI (reference sequence). The CDR3 sequence is 16 residues long. The J segment lost 2 bases and the V segment lost 6 bases, leaving 12 bases of the junction unmatched. TCRdb re-analysed the multiplex PCR reads in MiXCR, keeping a single row per CDR3 protein. Of about 7,600 distinct CDR3 sequences detected, 74% appear once; the ten largest clones hold less than 55%. As for this clonotype: The antigen remains unidentified.

V gene TRBV6-6 combines with J gene TRBJ2-7, with 8 positions matching TRBD2. The sequence was obtained from a female donor with breast cancer. Some clones in this sample may be carry-over from other donors' samples. Sequencing was performed on tumor-adjacent breast tissue. CDR3 in amino acids: CASRPSLAGPAYEQYF. The CDR3 region has the DNA TGTGCCAGCAGACCCTCTCTAGCGGGCCCGGCCTACGAGCAGTACTTC.